This T cell receptor (beta chain) was profiled in a study of T cell repertoires in cytomegalovirus infection. Study-level information: It was the public TCR beta signatures that indicated both CMV infection and matching HLA type.

The V end lost 5 bases, the J end lost 5 bases, and 15 bases lay between the germline ends. Looked up from germline, CDR1 is MNHEY and CDR2 is SVGEGT. The CDR3 is made up of 14 amino acids. Study findings and constraints: Cumulative frequency of public TCR beta families picked out carriers of CMV plus the relevant HLA.

TCRdb re-analysed the reads in MiXCR, keeping a single row per CDR3 protein. The sample includes about 440,000 distinct CDR3 sequences, roughly 30% of them seen just once. With regard to this clonotype: The antigen is undetermined.

The material sequenced was PBMCs. V gene TRBV6-2 or TRBV6-3 combines with J gene TRBJ2-5; TRBD1 or TRBD2 may be the D gene (6 bases each). The receptor was derived from a human donor in good health (CMV status not recorded). Some clones in this sample may be carry-over from other donors' samples. The CDR3 is CASSPGGGVETQYF. As DNA, the CDR3 is TGTGCCAGCAGTCCTGGGGGCGGGGTCGAGACCCAGTACTTC.